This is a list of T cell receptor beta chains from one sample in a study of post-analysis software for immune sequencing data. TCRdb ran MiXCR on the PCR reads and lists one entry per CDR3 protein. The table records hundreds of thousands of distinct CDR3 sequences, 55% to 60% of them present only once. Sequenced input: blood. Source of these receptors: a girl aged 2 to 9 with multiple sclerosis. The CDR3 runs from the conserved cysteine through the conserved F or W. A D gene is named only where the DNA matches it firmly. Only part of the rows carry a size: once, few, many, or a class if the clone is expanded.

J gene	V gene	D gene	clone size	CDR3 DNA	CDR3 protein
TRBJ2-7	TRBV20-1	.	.	TGCAGTGCTAGCTGGGCCTACGAGCAGTACTTC	CSASWAYEQYF
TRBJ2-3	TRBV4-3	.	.	TGCGCCAGCAGCCAAGATGCCCTCGTAGGGTTCGAATCTAGCACAGATACGCAGTATTTT	CASSQDALVGFESSTDTQYF
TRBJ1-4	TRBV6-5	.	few	TGTGCCAGCAGTTACGGTGAAAAACTGTTTTTT	CASSYGEKLFF
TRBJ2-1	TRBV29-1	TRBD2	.	TGCGGCGTCGGGACTAGCGGGGCCCGTGGGAATGAGCAGTTCTTC	CGVGTSGARGNEQFF
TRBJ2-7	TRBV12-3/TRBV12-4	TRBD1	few	TGTGCCAGCAGTCGACAGGGGCCCCACGAGCAGTACTTC	CASSRQGPHEQYF
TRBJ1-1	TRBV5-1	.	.	TGCGCCAGCAGCTCCTGGATACCGGGGGATATGAACACTGAAGCTTTCTTT	CASSSWIPGDMNTEAFF
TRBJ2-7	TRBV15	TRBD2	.	TGTGCCACCAGATCGGGACTAGCCTACGAGCAGTACTTC	CATRSGLAYEQYF
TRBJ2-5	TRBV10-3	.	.	TGTTCAACGGCAGGCGGTGGACAAGAGACCCAGTACTTC	CSTAGGGQETQYF
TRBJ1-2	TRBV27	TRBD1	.	TGTGCCAGCAGTTTATCGGACAGGGGTAGAGGCTACACCTTC	CASSLSDRGRGYTF
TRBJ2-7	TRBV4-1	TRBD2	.	TGCGCCAGCAGCCGCGCGGGGCTAGCGGGAAACGAGCAGTACTTC	CASSRAGLAGNEQYF
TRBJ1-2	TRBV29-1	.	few	TGCAGCGTTGAATTGGCCGGTCGCAGGGGCTATGGCTACACCTTC	CSVELAGRRGYGYTF
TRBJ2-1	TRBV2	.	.	TGTGCCAGCGGCCTGCAGGGGGAGGGTTGGCATGAGCAGTTCTTC	CASGLQGEGWHEQFF
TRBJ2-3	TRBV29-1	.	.	TGCAGCGTTGGGCCTCCAGATACGCAGTATTTT	CSVGPPDTQYF
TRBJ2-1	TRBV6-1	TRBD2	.	TGTGCCAGCAGTGTCGAGCGGGGGGAGGAGTTCTTC	CASSVERGEEFF
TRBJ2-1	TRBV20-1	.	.	TGCAGTGCTAGAGACATTCGGACCAGTACGAATGAGCAGTTCTTC	CSARDIRTSTNEQFF
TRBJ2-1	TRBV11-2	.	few	TGTGCCAGCAGCTTAAGTGGGGAGACTGAGCAGTTCTTC	CASSLSGETEQFF
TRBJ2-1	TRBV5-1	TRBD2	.	TGCGCCAGCAGCCCCGGGACTAGCGGGGGCTCTTGGCAGTTCTTC	CASSPGTSGGSWQFF